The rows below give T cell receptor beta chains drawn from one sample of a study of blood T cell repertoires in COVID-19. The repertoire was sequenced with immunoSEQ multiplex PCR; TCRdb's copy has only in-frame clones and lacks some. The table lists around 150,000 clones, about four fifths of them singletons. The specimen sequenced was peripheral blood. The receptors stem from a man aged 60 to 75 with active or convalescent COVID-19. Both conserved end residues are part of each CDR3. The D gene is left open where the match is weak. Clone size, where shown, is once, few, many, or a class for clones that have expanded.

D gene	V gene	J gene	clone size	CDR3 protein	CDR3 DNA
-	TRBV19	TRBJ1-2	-	CASSGPGQSYGYTF	TGTGCCAGTAGCGGCCCCGGACAGAGCTATGGCTACACCTTC
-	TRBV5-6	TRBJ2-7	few	CASSSVTYEQYF	TGTGCCAGCAGCTCGGTCACCTACGAGCAGTACTTC
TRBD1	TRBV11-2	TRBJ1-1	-	CASSSWTGRDTEAFF	TGTGCCAGCAGCTCCTGGACAGGGCGGGACACTGAAGCTTTCTTT
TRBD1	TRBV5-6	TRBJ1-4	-	CASSLTTGTNEKLFF	TGTGCCAGCAGCCTAACGACAGGGACTAATGAAAAACTGTTTTTT
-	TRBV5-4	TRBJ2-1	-	CASSLRLSPNNEQFF	TGTGCCAGCAGCCTGAGACTAAGCCCTAACAATGAGCAGTTCTTC
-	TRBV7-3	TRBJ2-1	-	CASSLNRANEQFF	TGTGCCAGCAGCTTGAACAGGGCCAATGAGCAGTTCTTC
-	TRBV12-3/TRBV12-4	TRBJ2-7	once	CASSLAGGEQYF	TGTGCCAGCAGTTTAGCGGGGGGCGAGCAGTACTTC
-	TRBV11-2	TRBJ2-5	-	CASSITVTRRETQYF	TGTGCCAGCAGCATCACCGTCACGAGGCGGGAGACCCAGTACTTC
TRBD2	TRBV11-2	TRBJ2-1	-	CASSLGLAGGNEQFF	TGTGCCAGCAGCTTGGGACTAGCGGGGGGCAATGAGCAGTTCTTC
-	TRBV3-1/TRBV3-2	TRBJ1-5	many	CASSQGSGRGNQPQHF	TGTGCCAGCAGCCAAGGGAGTGGGAGAGGCAATCAGCCCCAGCATTTT
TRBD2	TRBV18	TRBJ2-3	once	CASSPPTGEGDTQYF	TGTGCCAGCTCACCCCCGACGGGGGAGGGAGATACGCAGTATTTT
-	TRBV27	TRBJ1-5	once	CASSPMTDQPQHF	TGTGCCAGCAGTCCGATGACAGATCAGCCCCAGCATTTT
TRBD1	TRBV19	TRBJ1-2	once	CASRQGDGYTF	TGTGCCAGTAGGCAGGGGGACGGCTACACCTTC
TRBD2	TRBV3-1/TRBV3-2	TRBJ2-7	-	CASSQGGEQYF	TGTGCCAGCAGCCAGGGAGGGGAGCAGTACTTC
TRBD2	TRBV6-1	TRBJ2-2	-	CASSEASGDAGELFF	TGTGCCAGCAGTGAAGCTAGCGGGGACGCCGGGGAGCTGTTTTTT
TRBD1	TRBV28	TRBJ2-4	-	CASSRTGKNIQYF	TGTGCCAGCAGCCGGACAGGGAAAAACATTCAGTACTTC
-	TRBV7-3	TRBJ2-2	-	CASSSYRVGTGELFF	TGTGCCAGCAGCTCATACAGGGTCGGGACCGGGGAGCTGTTTTTT
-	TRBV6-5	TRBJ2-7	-	CASSRDRSSYEQYF	TGTGCCAGCAGCCGCGACAGAAGCTCCTACGAGCAGTACTTC
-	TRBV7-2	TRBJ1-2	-	CASSLAQGNYGYTF	TGTGCCAGCAGCTTAGCCCAGGGCAACTATGGCTACACCTTC
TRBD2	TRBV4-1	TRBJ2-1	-	CASSKGALAGVYEQFF	TGCGCCAGCAGCAAAGGTGCACTAGCGGGAGTTTATGAGCAGTTCTTC
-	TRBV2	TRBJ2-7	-	CASSDGTLVSYEQYF	TGTGCCAGCAGTGACGGGACACTAGTTTCCTACGAGCAGTACTTC
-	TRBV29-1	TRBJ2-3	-	CSASTWSADTQYF	TGCAGCGCCTCTACCTGGTCCGCAGATACGCAGTATTTT
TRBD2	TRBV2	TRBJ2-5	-	CASSGLAGVETQYF	TGTGCCAGCAGCGGACTAGCGGGAGTAGAGACCCAGTACTTC
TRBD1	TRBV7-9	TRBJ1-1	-	CASSLTGTGTEAFF	TGTGCCAGCAGCTTAACTGGGACAGGGACTGAAGCTTTCTTT
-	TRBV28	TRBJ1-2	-	CASSLTATGNYGYTF	TGTGCCAGCAGTTTAACAGCGACAGGAAACTATGGCTACACCTTC
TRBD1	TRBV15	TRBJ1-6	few	CATSRDGTGESPLHF	TGTGCCACCAGCAGAGATGGGACAGGGGAATCGCCCCTCCACTTT
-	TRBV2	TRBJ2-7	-	CASSERGAPTYEQYF	TGTGCCAGCAGTGAACGGGGGGCCCCTACCTACGAGCAGTACTTC
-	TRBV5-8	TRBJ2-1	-	CASSLRGSSYNEQFF	TGTGCCAGCAGCTTGCGAGGGAGCTCCTACAATGAGCAGTTCTTC
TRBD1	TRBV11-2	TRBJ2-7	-	CASSSDRVPIYEQYF	TGTGCCAGCAGCTCTGACAGGGTTCCCATCTACGAGCAGTACTTC
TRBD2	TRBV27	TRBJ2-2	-	CASRGTGTSATGELFF	TGTGCCAGCAGGGGGACCGGGACTAGCGCCACCGGGGAGCTGTTTTTT
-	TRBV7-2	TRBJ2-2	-	CASRTGRRTGELFF	TGTGCCAGCAGAACAGGGAGAAGAACCGGGGAGCTGTTTTTT
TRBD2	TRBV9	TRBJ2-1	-	CASSVTSGGGLYNEQFF	TGTGCCAGCAGCGTTACTAGCGGGGGAGGGCTCTACAATGAGCAGTTCTTC